The sequence of this T cell receptor beta chain was determined in a study of blood T cells in healthy people across ages. Per-sample yields of isolated PBMCs were at least 6 million. Primers used in a second PCR of about 6 to 12 cycles were a sample-barcoded 5' primer and a J-beta primer mix. Each CDR3 protein gets one entry after TCRdb re-called the 5' RACE reads with MiXCR. The repertoire includes roughly 1.6 million distinct CDR3 sequences, about 35% of them detected once, and about 11% sits in the top ten. Of note for this clonotype: A read error may produce the germline difference seen at one junction end.

Germline assignment: CDR1 SNHLY and CDR2 FYNNEI. The CDR3 has 14 amino acids. The origin of this receptor is a woman under 40 in good health. The sample consisted of blood. V and J are TRBV2 and TRBJ2-1; D possibly corresponds to TRBD2 (6 bases). CDR3 amino acids: CAGSEMAGYNDQFF. The CDR3 nucleotides read TGTGCCGGCAGTGAGATGGCGGGGTACAATGACCAGTTCTTC. The whole variable domain, filled in from reference TRBV2 and TRBJ2-1, reads EPEVTQTPSHQVTQMGQEVILRCVPISNHLYFYWYRQILGQKVEFLVSFYNNEISEKSEIFDDQFSVERPDGSNFTLKIRSTKLEDSAMYFCAGSEMAGYNDQFFGPGTRLTVL.